The 27 T cell receptor beta chains given below trace back to one sample, sequenced in a study of shared clonotypes between healthy human individuals. Sequencing was performed with immunoSEQ multiplex PCR; in TCRdb, only in-frame clones are kept and a portion is missing. The repertoire includes 1,400,000 or so clones, about 98.5% of them detected once, and approximately 0.4% sits in the top ten. Sequencing was performed on naive CD4+ T cells sorted from blood. The sample's subset: CD45RA+ positively selected. These receptor sequences come from a man younger than 40 in good health.

A single count supports this clone. The chain has TRBV6-5 and TRBJ2-2; perhaps TRBD2 as D (5 bases). Trimming removed 5 bases at V and 5 bases at J, with 15 bases between. This CDR3 contains 15 residues. Germline values: CDR1 MNHEY, CDR2 SVGAGI. The CDR3 here is CASSPGRGRTGELFF. The CDR3 DNA reads TGTGCCAGCAGTCCCGGACGGGGTCGTACCGGGGAGCTGTTTTTT.

The rearrangement joins TRBV2 to TRBJ1-2; no definite D call. The CDR3 length is 12 residues. Between the trimmed V and J ends, which lost 6 bases and 11 bases, there was a span of 16 bases. Germline V lookup: CDR1 SNHLY, CDR2 FYNNEI. The CDR3 DNA reads as TGTGCCAGCAGGGATACACGATGGCAGTACACCTTC. Amino acid sequence: CASRDTRWQYTF.

The chain links TRBV7-2 to TRBJ2-1; D might be TRBD2 (6 bases). Germline V lookup: CDR1 SGHTA, CDR2 FQGNSA. The CDR3 consists of 14 residues. The V gene lost 0 bases and the J gene lost 6 bases, with 9 bases spanning the gap. CDR3 nucleotides: TGTGCCAGCAGCTTAGCGCTAGCGTTCAATGAGCAGTTCTTC. Protein sequence: CASSLALAFNEQFF.

The J gene is TRBJ1-1, the V gene TRBV10-2, with D possibly matching TRBD1 (6 bases). Per the germline V gene, CDR1 is WSHSY and CDR2 is SAAADI. CDR3 length equals 14 residues. The ends were cut back, 6 bases at V and 2 bases at J, with 13 bases in the middle. The CDR3 sequence: CASRDRGFNTEAFF. For the CDR3, the DNA is TGCGCCAGCAGGGACAGAGGCTTCAACACTGAAGCTTTCTTT.

The CDR3 nucleotides read TGTGCCAGCAGGGGGACAGGGGTGAACACCGGGGAGCTGTTTTTT. Translated: CASRGTGVNTGELFF. J is TRBJ2-2 and V is TRBV2; TRBD1 aligns across 10 bases. V was pared by 6 bases and J by 1 base, with 2 bases of the junction left unmatched. The CDR3 contains 15 residues. Looked up from germline, CDR1 is SNHLY and CDR2 is FYNNEI.

The chain combines TRBV11-2 with TRBJ2-5; TRBD2 matches at 10 bases. The CDR3 is 16 amino acids. V lost 2 bases and J lost 5; bases outside the gene matches: 8. Germline loops: CDR1 SGHAT, CDR2 FQNNGV. The CDR3 here is CASSLRASGRVETQYF. Written as DNA, the CDR3 is TGTGCCAGCAGCTTAAGAGCCAGCGGGAGGGTCGAGACCCAGTACTTC.

V and J are TRBV21-1 and TRBJ2-5; TRBD2 is the table's D call and was not checked against the DNA. TRBV21-1 is termed a pseudogene. This CDR3 comprises 17 residues. CDR3: CASSRVDSSGRGETQYF. CDR3 nucleotide sequence: TGTGCCAGCAGCAGGGTCGACTCTAGCGGGAGGGGTGAGACCCAGTACTTC.

Note on this clone: Different DNA sequences within this sample yield the same CDR3. This chain links TRBV7-2 with TRBJ2-7; D call uncertain. This CDR3 spans 12 amino acids. Germline-derived CDR1 and CDR2 are SGHTA and FQGNSA. V was cut by 2 bases and J by 4 bases, with 6 bases left in between. The CDR3 DNA sequence: TGTGCCAGCAGCTTAATAGGGTACGAGCAGTACTTC. Protein: CASSLIGYEQYF.

The rearrangement links TRBV5-4 to TRBJ2-3, with D tentatively TRBD2 (7 bases). V lost 0 bases and J lost 1, with 15 bases in between. Germline lookup yields CDR1 SGHNT and CDR2 YYREEE (reference sequence). This CDR3 contains 17 residues. The CDR3 is CASSLGSGGSGTDTQYF. The CDR3 DNA follows: TGTGCCAGCAGCTTGGGGTCGGGGGGCTCGGGCACAGATACGCAGTATTTT.

V is TRBV27 and J is TRBJ1-2, with D possibly TRBD1 on 6 matching bases. Germline CDR1 is MNHEY and CDR2 is SMNVEV (reference sequence). The ends were cut back, 6 bases at V and 7 bases at J, with 18 bases in the middle. This CDR3 comprises 14 residues. Here the CDR3 reads CASRDRPTVGGYTF. CDR3 nucleotide sequence: TGTGCCAGCAGAGACAGGCCGACCGTGGGTGGCTACACCTTC.

The rearrangement uses TRBV29-1 and TRBJ2-3, with D tentatively TRBD1 or TRBD2 (6 bases each). V shed 6 bases and J shed 0 bases, with 10 bases lying between them. This CDR3 is built from 13 residues. Per germline, CDR1 SQVTM and CDR2 ANQGSEA. The CDR3 loop reads CSVRDISTDTQYF. The CDR3 DNA follows: TGCAGCGTGCGGGACATTAGCACAGATACGCAGTATTTT.

The rearrangement joins TRBV6-1 to TRBJ1-5, with TRBD1 matching over 8 bases. The CDR3 runs 15 residues. Germline CDR1 reads MNHNS; CDR2 reads SASEGT. V lost 7 bases to trimming and J lost 3 bases; unmatched junction nucleotides: 8. The CDR3 sequence is CASTSRTGFNQPQHF. In nucleotides, the CDR3 is TGTGCCAGCACGTCGCGGACAGGGTTCAATCAGCCCCAGCATTTT.

The chain uses TRBV14 and TRBJ1-2; 9 nucleotides match TRBD1. Germline-derived CDR1 and CDR2 are SGHDN and FVKESK. CDR3 size: 14 residues. With 3 bases clipped from V and 4 bases from J, the junction kept 3 bases outside the gene matches. The CDR3 reads CASSHKTGGYGYTF. CDR3 DNA: TGTGCCAGCAGCCATAAGACAGGGGGCTATGGCTACACCTTC.

As regards this clone: Additional DNA sequences in this sample encode the identical CDR3. The chain joins TRBV5-4 to TRBJ2-7; 8 bases are shared with TRBD2. Per the germline V gene, CDR1 is SGHNT and CDR2 is YYREEE (reference sequence). Trimming cost V 0 bases and J 0 bases; bases outside gene matches: 2. CDR3 size: 15 residues. In DNA, the CDR3 is TGTGCCAGCAGCTTGGCGGGGGGGACCTCCTACGAGCAGTACTTC. Its protein product is CASSLAGGTSYEQYF.

The chain recombines TRBV6-6 with TRBJ2-3; a weak D match, TRBD2 (6 bases). Trimming removed 2 bases from V and 0 bases from J, with 9 bases in between. This CDR3 contains 15 residues. CDR1 is MNHNY and CDR2 is SVGAGI in the germline V gene (reference sequence). The CDR3 sequence: CASSYVAASTDTQYF. Written as DNA, the CDR3 is TGTGCCAGCAGTTACGTAGCGGCTAGCACAGATACGCAGTATTTT.

This clone was counted a single time. The V and J genes are TRBV5-4 and TRBJ2-1; 8 positions agree with TRBD2. The CDR3 runs to 15 residues. CDR1 and CDR2 from the germline V gene are SGHNT and YYREEE (reference sequence). Unmatched junction bases numbered 4, after V lost 3 bases and J lost 2 bases. This CDR3 is CASSSGGQPYNEQFF. As DNA, the CDR3 is TGTGCCAGCAGCTCGGGGGGGCAGCCCTACAATGAGCAGTTCTTC.

This clone was observed a single time. The chain is built from TRBV7-9 and TRBJ1-2, with unresolved D. V lost 2 bases and J 4 bases, leaving 20 bases between the germline ends. The length of the CDR3 is 17 residues. The germline V gene encodes CDR1 SEHNR and CDR2 FQNEAQ (reference sequence). The CDR3 sequence is CASSLIRRFSEFYGYTF. CDR3 sequence (DNA): TGTGCCAGCAGCTTAATCCGCCGTTTCAGCGAATTCTATGGCTACACCTTC. Full variable domain (missing parts from reference TRBV7-9 and TRBJ1-2): DTGVSQNPRHKITKRGQNVTFRCDPISEHNRLYWYRQTLGQGPEFLTYFQNEAQLEKSRLLSDRFSAERPKGSFSTLEIQRTEQGDSAMYLCASSLIRRFSEFYGYTFGSGTRLTVV.

The rearrangement joins TRBV6-5 to TRBJ1-2; perhaps TRBD1 as D (6 bases). The germline V gene encodes CDR1 MNHEY and CDR2 SVGAGI. The germline V and J ends were trimmed by 6 bases and 2 bases, with 10 bases remaining between them. This CDR3 is 13 amino acids long. The CDR3 bases are TGTGCCAGCAGACACAGGGTAAACTATGGCTACACCTTC. Protein product: CASRHRVNYGYTF.

This chain joins TRBV5-5 and TRBJ2-2; 8 bases agree with TRBD1. The J segment lost 7 bases and the V segment lost 3 bases, leaving 8 bases of the junction unmatched. CDR3 length: 15 amino acids. Germline V gives CDR1 SGHKS, CDR2 YYEKEE (reference sequence). In nucleotides, the CDR3 is TGTGCCAGCAGCTGGGGACAGGCTTCGGGCGGGGAGCTGTTTTTT. Residues: CASSWGQASGGELFF.

V usage is TRBV28 and J usage is TRBJ1-5; maybe TRBD1 (5 bases). The CDR3 loop spans 19 amino acids. CDR1 is MDHEN and CDR2 is SYDVKM in the germline V gene. The V and J ends lost 5 bases and 4 bases respectively, with 27 bases between them. CDR3 nucleotide sequence: TGTGCCAGCAGTATCCGGGGCGCCAGGTCTCATTTTAGTAATCAGCCCCAGCATTTT. It yields the protein CASSIRGARSHFSNQPQHF. The whole variable domain, remainder taken from reference TRBV28 and TRBJ1-5, is DVKVTQSSRYLVKRTGEKVFLECVQDMDHENMFWYRQDPGLGLRLIYFSYDVKMKEKGDIPEGYSVSREKKERFSLILESASTNQTSMYLCASSIRGARSHFSNQPQHFGDGTRLSIL.

A note on this clone: The sample holds other DNA sequences that translate to the same CDR3. CDR3 DNA sequence: TGTGCCAGCAGTTTGCCAGGCCCCTACGAGCAGTACTTC. As protein: CASSLPGPYEQYF. This chain uses TRBV28 with TRBJ2-7; D not certain. In germline, CDR1 is MDHEN, CDR2 SYDVKM. The germline V and J ends were trimmed by 3 bases and 2 bases, with 8 bases remaining between them. The CDR3 consists of 13 residues.

The chain couples TRBV2 to TRBJ1-2; the D is unclear. Germline V gene data show CDR1 as SNHLY and CDR2 as FYNNEI. The CDR3 is 16 residues long. Trimming cost V 1 base and J 8 bases, with 20 bases left between them. As DNA, the CDR3 is TGTGCCAGCAGTGAAGGGTCGTCGCAGGTGGGCAGCGGCTACACCTTC. As protein: CASSEGSSQVGSGYTF.

The chain carries TRBV5-1 and TRBJ1-5; 7 bases line up with TRBD1. After removal of 0 bases from V and 3 bases from J, the junction contained 6 bases not matched to a gene. CDR1 SGHRS and CDR2 YFSETQ come from the germline V gene. This CDR3 contains 16 residues. CDR3 loop: CASSLGAGGNNQPQHF. CDR3 nucleotide sequence: TGCGCCAGCAGCTTGGGGGCAGGGGGAAACAATCAGCCCCAGCATTTT.

The genes are TRBV4-3 and TRBJ2-7; D perhaps matches TRBD1 (5 bases). The V end was cut by 0 bases, the J end by 2 bases, with 14 bases between. The CDR3 runs to 16 residues. CDR1 and CDR2 from the germline V gene are LGHNA and YSLEER. Written as DNA, the CDR3 is TGCGCCAGCAGCCAAGATGTTTCAGGGCGAACCTACGAGCAGTACTTC. It specifies CASSQDVSGRTYEQYF.

The genes are TRBV6-6 and TRBJ2-7; 7 bases fit TRBD1. Trimming at V came to 0 bases and at J to 1 base, leaving 3 bases not matched to a gene. Germline-derived CDR1 and CDR2 are MNHNY and SVGAGI (reference sequence). CDR3 length equals 15 residues. The DNA of the CDR3 is TGTGCCAGCAGTTACTCGGGGACAGCTTCCTACGAGCAGTACTTC. Translation: CASSYSGTASYEQYF.

This chain connects TRBV29-1 to TRBJ1-2; TRBD1 aligns across 11 bases. Germline V CDR1 and CDR2: SQVTM, ANQGSEA. J was trimmed by 3 bases and V by 4 bases; bases with no gene match: 7. This CDR3 contains 15 residues. CDR3 in amino acids: CSVGDRGIIDYGYTF. CDR3 bases: TGCAGCGTTGGGGACAGGGGGATCATTGACTATGGCTACACCTTC. Complete variable domain (other parts from reference TRBV29-1 and TRBJ1-2): SAVISQKPSRDICQRGTSLTIQCQVDSQVTMMFWYRQQPGQSLTLIATANQGSEATYESGFVIDKFPISRPNLTFSTLTVSNMSPEDSSIYLCSVGDRGIIDYGYTFGSGTRLTVV.

The V call is TRBV6-1, the J call TRBJ2-5, with D unresolved. CDR3 length: 12 residues. Trimming removed 4 bases at V and 5 bases at J, with 8 bases between. Germline V CDR1 and CDR2: MNHNS, SASEGT. CDR3 DNA: TGTGCCAGCAGTGGGCCGAGGGAGACCCAGTACTTC. Amino acids: CASSGPRETQYF.